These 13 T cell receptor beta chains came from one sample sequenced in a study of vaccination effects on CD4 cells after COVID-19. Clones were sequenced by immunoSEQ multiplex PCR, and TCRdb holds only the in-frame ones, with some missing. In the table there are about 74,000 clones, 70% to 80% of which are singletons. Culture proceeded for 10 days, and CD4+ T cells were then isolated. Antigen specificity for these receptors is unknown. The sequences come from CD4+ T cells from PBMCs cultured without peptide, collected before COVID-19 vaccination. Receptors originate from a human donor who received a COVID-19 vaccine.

The CDR3 sequence is CASSPLRDRSTDTQYF. CDR3 in DNA: TGTGCCAGCTCACCATTAAGAGACCGTAGCACAGATACGCAGTATTTT. This chain connects TRBV18 to TRBJ2-3, with D unclear. This CDR3 has 16 residues. Germline values: CDR1 KGHSH, CDR2 LQKENI. V was trimmed by 2 bases and J by 0 bases, leaving 12 bases between them.

The DNA of the CDR3 is TGTGCCAGCAGCGTAGCTAGGGGGGGTCTGGCCGGCGATACGCAGTATTTT. Translating gives CASSVARGGLAGDTQYF. The gene calls are TRBV9 and TRBJ2-3; D might be TRBD2 (7 bases). The germline CDR1 and CDR2 sequences are SGDLS and YYNGEE. The CDR3 runs 17 residues. Trimming removed 0 bases at V and 6 bases at J, with 20 bases between.

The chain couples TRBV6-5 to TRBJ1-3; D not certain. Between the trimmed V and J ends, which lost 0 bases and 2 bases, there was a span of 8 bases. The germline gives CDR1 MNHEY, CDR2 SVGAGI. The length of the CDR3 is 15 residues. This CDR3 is CASSYSTGPGNTIYF. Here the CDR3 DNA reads TGTGCCAGCAGTTACTCGACTGGACCTGGAAACACCATATATTTT.

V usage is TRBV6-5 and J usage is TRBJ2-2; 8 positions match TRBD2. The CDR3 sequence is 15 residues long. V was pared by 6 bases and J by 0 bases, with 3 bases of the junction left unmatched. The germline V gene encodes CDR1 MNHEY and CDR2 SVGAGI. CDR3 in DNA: TGTGCCAGCAGAGACGGGGGGGCGAACACCGGGGAGCTGTTTTTT. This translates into CASRDGGANTGELFF.

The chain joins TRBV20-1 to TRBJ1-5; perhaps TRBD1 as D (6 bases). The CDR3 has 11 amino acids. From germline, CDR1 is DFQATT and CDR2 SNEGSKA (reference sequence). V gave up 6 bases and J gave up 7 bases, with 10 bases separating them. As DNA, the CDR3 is TGCAGTGCAGGGGGAAGACAGCCCCAGCATTTT. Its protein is CSAGGRQPQHF.

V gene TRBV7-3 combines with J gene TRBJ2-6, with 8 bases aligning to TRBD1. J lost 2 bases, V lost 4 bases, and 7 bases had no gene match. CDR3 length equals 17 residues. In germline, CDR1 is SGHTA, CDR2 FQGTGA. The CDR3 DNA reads TGTGCCAGCAGCTCCTTGGACAGGGCTCCTGGGGCCAACGTCCTGACTTTC. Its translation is CASSSLDRAPGANVLTF.

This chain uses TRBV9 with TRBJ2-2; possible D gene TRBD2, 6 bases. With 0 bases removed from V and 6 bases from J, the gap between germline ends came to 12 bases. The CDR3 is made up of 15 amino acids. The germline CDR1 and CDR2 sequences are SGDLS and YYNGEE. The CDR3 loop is CASSVGRGTPGELFF. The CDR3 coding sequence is TGTGCCAGCAGCGTAGGGAGGGGAACGCCCGGGGAGCTGTTTTTT.

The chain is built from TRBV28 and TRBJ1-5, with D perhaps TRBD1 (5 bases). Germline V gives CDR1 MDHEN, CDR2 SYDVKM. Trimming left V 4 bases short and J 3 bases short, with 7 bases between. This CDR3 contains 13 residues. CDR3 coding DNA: TGTGCCAGCAGTTGGGGGTCCAATCAGCCCCAGCATTTT. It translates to CASSWGSNQPQHF.

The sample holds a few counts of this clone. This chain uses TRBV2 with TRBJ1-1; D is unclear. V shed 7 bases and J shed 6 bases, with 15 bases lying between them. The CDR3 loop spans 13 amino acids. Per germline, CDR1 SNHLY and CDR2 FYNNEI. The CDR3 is CASTARRPAEAFF. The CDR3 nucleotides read TGTGCCAGCACCGCAAGGAGGCCGGCTGAAGCTTTCTTT.

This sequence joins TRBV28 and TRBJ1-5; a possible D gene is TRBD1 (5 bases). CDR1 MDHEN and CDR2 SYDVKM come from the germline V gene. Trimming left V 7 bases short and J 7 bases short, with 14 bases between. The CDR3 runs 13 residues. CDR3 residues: CASTWAGEQPQHF. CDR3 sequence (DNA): TGTGCCAGCACTTGGGCGGGGGAACAGCCCCAGCATTTT. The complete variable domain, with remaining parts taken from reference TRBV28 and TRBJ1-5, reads DVKVTQSSRYLVKRTGEKVFLECVQDMDHENMFWYRQDPGLGLRLIYFSYDVKMKEKGDIPEGYSVSREKKERFSLILESASTNQTSMYLCASTWAGEQPQHFGDGTRLSIL.

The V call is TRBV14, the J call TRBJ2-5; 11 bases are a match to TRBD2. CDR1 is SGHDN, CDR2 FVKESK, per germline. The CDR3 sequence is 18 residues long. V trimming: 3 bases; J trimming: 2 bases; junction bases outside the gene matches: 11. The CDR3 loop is CASSHNRLAGGKQETQYF. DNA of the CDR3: TGTGCCAGCAGCCACAACCGGCTAGCGGGGGGAAAACAAGAGACCCAGTACTTC. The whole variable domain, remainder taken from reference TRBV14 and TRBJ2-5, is EAGVTQFPSHSVIEKGQTVTLRCDPISGHDNLYWYRRVMGKEIKFLLHFVKESKQDESGMPNNRFLAERTGGTYSTLKVQPAELEDSGVYFCASSHNRLAGGKQETQYFGPGTRLLVL.

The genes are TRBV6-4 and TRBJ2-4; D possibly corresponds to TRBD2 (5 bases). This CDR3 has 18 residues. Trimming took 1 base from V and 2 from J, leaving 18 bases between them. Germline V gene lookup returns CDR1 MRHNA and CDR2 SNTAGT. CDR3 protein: CASSDFFPTGISKNIQYF. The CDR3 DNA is TGTGCCAGCAGTGACTTTTTCCCGACCGGGATTTCCAAAAACATTCAGTACTTC.

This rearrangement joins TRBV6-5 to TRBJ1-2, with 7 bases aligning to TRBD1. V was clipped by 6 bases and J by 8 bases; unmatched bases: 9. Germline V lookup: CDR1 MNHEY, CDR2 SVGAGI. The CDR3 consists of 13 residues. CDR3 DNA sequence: TGTGCCAGCAGCCAGGGACGGGACAGAGGCTACACCTTC. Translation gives CASSQGRDRGYTF.